These 21 T cell receptor beta chains were all obtained from the same sample, sequenced in a study of blood T cells in healthy people across ages. A sample-barcoded 5' primer and a J-beta primer mix were used in a second PCR of roughly 7 to 11 cycles. TCRdb reanalysed the 5' RACE reads using MiXCR and keeps one entry per CDR3 protein. This sample yields approximately 1,100,000 distinct CDR3 sequences, of which 35% to 55% are seen a single time; approximately 20% belongs to the top ten. Sequencing was carried out using blood. Source of these receptors: a woman aged 55-70 years in good health.

The genes are TRBV10-1 and TRBJ2-7, with TRBD2 identical over 10 bases. V shed 4 bases, J shed 2 bases, and the junction held 5 bases outside the gene matches. Germline CDR1 WNHNN, CDR2 SYGVQD (reference sequence). This CDR3 spans 15 amino acids. For the CDR3, the DNA is TGCGCCAGCAGTGTCCTAGCGGGAGAACCCTACGAGCAGTACTTC. Its protein is CASSVLAGEPYEQYF.

The chain uses TRBV3-1 and TRBJ2-1; the match to TRBD2 covers 13 bases. The CDR3 contains 16 residues. Germline V gene data show CDR1 as LGHDT and CDR2 as YNNKEL (reference sequence). V dropped 4 bases and J dropped 7; count of bases not matched to a gene: 7. The CDR3 reads CASSRGLAGLGNEQFF. CDR3 nucleotide sequence: TGTGCCAGCAGCCGGGGACTAGCGGGATTGGGTAATGAGCAGTTCTTC.

The chain carries TRBV27 and TRBJ2-1; 9 bases match TRBD2. Trimming took 7 bases from V and 6 from J; bases not matched to a gene: 10. This CDR3 is built from 15 residues. Germline loops: CDR1 MNHEY, CDR2 SMNVEV (reference sequence). The CDR3 DNA reads as TGTGCCAGCAACCCCCCGGGACTAGCCTTCAATGAGCAGTTCTTC. It encodes CASNPPGLAFNEQFF.

J is TRBJ2-5 and V is TRBV9; D gene uncertain. Matching the DNA end better, TRBJ2-7 makes the J call doubtful. Germline loops: CDR1 SGDLS, CDR2 YYNGEE. The CDR3 totals 14 residues. Here the CDR3 reads CASSVESYGYEQYF. The CDR3 DNA reads as TGTGCCAGCAGCGTAGAGAGTTATGGCTACGAGCAGTACTTC.

The chain carries TRBV20-1 and TRBJ1-5; no firm D call. The V gene lost 5 bases and the J gene lost 3 bases, with 14 bases spanning the gap. Germline values: CDR1 DFQATT, CDR2 SNEGSKA (reference sequence). CDR3 length equals 14 residues. Here the CDR3 reads CSALVGIYNQPQHF. The CDR3 coding sequence is TGCAGTGCTTTAGTGGGTATTTACAATCAGCCCCAGCATTTT.

The CDR3 bases are TGTGCCAGCAGTCCGACAGGGGGATCTGGGGCCAACGTCCTGACTTTC. This codes for CASSPTGGSGANVLTF. The gene calls are TRBV6-5 and TRBJ2-6; TRBD1 matches at 9 bases. V dropped 5 bases and J dropped 1; count of bases not matched to a gene: 3. The CDR3 spans 16 residues. Per the germline V gene, CDR1 is MNHEY and CDR2 is SVGAGI.

The J gene is TRBJ2-4, the V gene TRBV3-1; possibly TRBD1 or TRBD2 for D (5 bases each). TRBJ2-7 matches the DNA end more closely, so the J call is doubtful. Germline assignment: CDR1 LGHDT and CDR2 YNNKEL (reference sequence). This CDR3 region has 17 residues. CDR3 sequence reads: CASSQDSEAGITYEQYF. As DNA, the CDR3 is TGTGCCAGCAGCCAAGATTCGGAGGCAGGGATAACCTACGAGCAGTACTTC.

The chain recombines TRBV7-6 with TRBJ2-7; D could derive from TRBD1 or TRBD2 (5 bases each). Trimming shortened V by 2 bases and J by 3 bases, and 14 bases separated the two germline ends. From germline, CDR1 is SGHVS and CDR2 FNYEAQ. This CDR3 spans 15 amino acids. The CDR3, as DNA: TGTGCCAGCAGCTTATTTCGGGGCCCCAGCTACGAGCAGTACTTC. It yields the protein CASSLFRGPSYEQYF.

The chain is built from TRBV29-1 and TRBJ2-3; TRBD2 matches 7 bases. The germline gives CDR1 SQVTM, CDR2 ANQGSEA. This CDR3 spans 12 amino acids. The CDR3 is CSGGGRTDTQYF. Written as DNA, the CDR3 is TGCAGTGGGGGGGGTAGGACAGATACGCAGTATTTT.

This chain links TRBV7-6 with TRBJ2-7, with TRBD2 matching over 7 bases. CDR1 and CDR2 from the germline V gene are SGHVS and FNYEAQ. V lost 4 bases, J lost 2 bases, and 8 bases stayed unmatched. The length of the CDR3 is 15 residues. Here the CDR3 reads CASSSSSGLTYEQYF. In DNA form, the CDR3 reads TGTGCCAGCAGCTCGTCTAGCGGCCTCACCTACGAGCAGTACTTC.

The chain carries TRBV20-1 and TRBJ2-4; D gene uncertain. Germline CDR1 reads DFQATT; CDR2 reads SNEGSKA (reference sequence). The CDR3 totals 15 residues. The germline V and J ends were trimmed by 0 bases and 2 bases, with 11 bases remaining between them. The CDR3 is CSARDPPPSKNIQYF. The CDR3 nucleotides are TGCAGTGCTAGAGATCCCCCGCCATCCAAAAACATTCAGTACTTC.

The chain couples TRBV6-2 or TRBV6-3 to TRBJ2-7, with unresolved D. V was trimmed by 6 bases and J by 4 bases, leaving 7 bases between them. The germline V gene has CDR1 MNHEY and CDR2 SVGEGT. This CDR3 has 11 residues. The CDR3 sequence is CASSRPYEQYF. In nucleotides, the CDR3 is TGTGCCAGCAGCCGTCCGTACGAGCAGTACTTC.

This clonotype was picked up a small number of times. The V call is TRBV20-1, the J call TRBJ2-1; 8 bases align to TRBD2. J lost 1 base, V lost 6 bases, and 5 bases had no gene match. The CDR3 sequence is 14 residues long. CDR1 and CDR2 from the germline V gene are DFQATT and SNEGSKA (reference sequence). CDR3 sequence reads: CSARLAISYNEQFF. CDR3 sequence (DNA): TGCAGTGCCAGACTAGCGATTTCCTACAATGAGCAGTTCTTC.

This clonotype was seen more than once but under ten times. This chain joins TRBV2 and TRBJ2-1; D gene unclear. V shed 6 bases and J shed 8 bases, with 26 bases lying between them. The CDR3 consists of 17 residues. Germline V CDR1 and CDR2: SNHLY, FYNNEI. CDR3 protein: CASSVIFETQARYEQFF. The CDR3 bases are TGTGCCAGCAGCGTCATTTTTGAGACTCAGGCTAGGTATGAGCAGTTCTTC.

V gene TRBV7-6 combines with J gene TRBJ2-1; 10 nucleotides agree with TRBD1. Germline trimming cut 3 bases from V and 1 base from J; bases unmatched to any gene: 15. Germline CDR1 reads SGHVS; CDR2 reads FNYEAQ. The CDR3 consists of 20 residues. CDR3: CASSLIWDRGPLWSYNEQFF. The CDR3 DNA is TGTGCCAGCAGCTTGATATGGGACAGGGGACCGCTGTGGTCCTACAATGAGCAGTTCTTC.

The genes are TRBV4-2 and TRBJ2-7; the D gene is possibly TRBD1 (5 bases). CDR3 length: 12 amino acids. Germline V gives CDR1 LGHNA, CDR2 YNFKEQ. With 2 bases removed from V and 5 bases from J, the gap between germline ends came to 7 bases. In DNA form, the CDR3 reads TGTGCCAGCAGCCAACCAGGGAACGAGCAGTACTTC. As protein: CASSQPGNEQYF.

The chain employs TRBV14 and TRBJ2-1, with 8 bases fitting TRBD2. The CDR3 has 15 residues. V lost 3 bases to trimming and J lost 9 bases; unmatched junction nucleotides: 10. The germline CDR1 and CDR2 sequences are SGHDN and FVKESK. The DNA for the CDR3 is TGTGCCAGCAGCCAGATCGGGACTAGATATGCTGAGCAGTTCTTC. This codes for CASSQIGTRYAEQFF.

The chain carries TRBV18 and TRBJ2-7, with unresolved D. The CDR3 has 12 amino acids. Trimming took off 3 bases at V and 2 bases at J, with 5 bases between the two ends. The germline V gene encodes CDR1 KGHSH and CDR2 LQKENI. The CDR3 region has the DNA TGTGCCAGCTCACCTAATACCTACGAGCAGTACTTC. This codes for CASSPNTYEQYF.

The chain carries TRBV27 and TRBJ2-1, with 10 bases lining up with TRBD2. Trimming took 3 bases from V and 4 from J; bases not matched to a gene: 6. The germline CDR1 and CDR2 sequences are MNHEY and SMNVEV (reference sequence). The length of the CDR3 is 16 residues. The CDR3 bases are TGTGCCAGCAGTTTTGAAGCGGGGGGGAAATACAATGAGCAGTTCTTC. Its protein is CASSFEAGGKYNEQFF.

This clonotype occurred a few times. This rearrangement joins TRBV29-1 to TRBJ1-1; D call uncertain. The CDR3 runs to 12 residues. The germline gives CDR1 SQVTM, CDR2 ANQGSEA. V was trimmed by 5 bases and J by 1 base, leaving 8 bases between them. CDR3 region: CSVKLENTEAFF. Here the CDR3 DNA reads TGCAGCGTTAAATTAGAGAACACTGAAGCTTTCTTT. The whole variable domain, remainder taken from reference TRBV29-1 and TRBJ1-1, is SAVISQKPSRDICQRGTSLTIQCQVDSQVTMMFWYRQQPGQSLTLIATANQGSEATYESGFVIDKFPISRPNLTFSTLTVSNMSPEDSSIYLCSVKLENTEAFFGQGTRLTVV.

This chain connects TRBV12-3 or TRBV12-4 to TRBJ2-3; TRBD1 agrees at 11 bases. The CDR3 spans 16 residues. J lost 4 bases, V lost 6 bases, and 9 bases had no gene match. CDR3 nucleotide sequence: TGTGCCAGCAGAACCGGTAGGACAGGGGGCGCAGATACGCAGTATTTT. Encoded protein: CASRTGRTGGADTQYF.